A single TCR beta chain is shown here with its context. Germline V gene lookup returns CDR1 SGHAT and CDR2 FQNNGV. V dropped 5 bases and J dropped 0 bases, with 8 bases sitting between them. The CDR3 has 13 amino acids. This sample was taken from a study of T cell responses to AZD1222 COVID-19 vaccine. Data came from immunoSEQ multiplex PCR; TCRdb stores just in-frame clones and leaves some out. The table includes about 83,000 clones, about 84% detected once. The clonotype was recovered from an adult in good health. The sample in question was peripheral blood, obtained on day 0 of AZD1222 vaccination. J is TRBJ2-7 and V is TRBV11-2, with D perhaps assigned TRBD1 or TRBD2 (5 bases each). CDR3 in DNA: TGTGCCAGCAGCCCCGGGACCTCCTACGAGCAGTACTTC. It codes for CASSPGTSYEQYF.